Below are 26 T cell receptor beta chains sequenced from a single sample in a study of type 1 and type 2 diabetes patients. Genomic DNA was the PCR template. A primer set of 30 forward and 13 reverse primers amplified the CDR3. TCRdb used MiXCR to reprocess the multiplex PCR reads, holding one entry per CDR3 protein. The sample holds about 290,000 distinct CDR3 sequences, around 47% seen once. Sequencing was carried out using peripheral blood mononuclear cells (PBMCs). Receptor source: a man younger than 30 with type 2 diabetes.

V usage is TRBV4-1 and J usage is TRBJ2-7; D is uncertain. Germline values: CDR1 MGHRA, CDR2 YSYEKL. The CDR3 length is 13 residues. Trimming removed 0 bases at V and 1 base at J, with 4 bases between. Written as DNA, the CDR3 is TGCGCCAGCAGCCAAGAGTCGTCCTACGAGCAGTACTTC. Its protein product is CASSQESSYEQYF.

The chain combines TRBV28 with TRBJ2-5; D is possibly TRBD2 (5 bases). Germline CDR1 reads MDHEN; CDR2 reads SYDVKM. This CDR3 region has 15 residues. With 3 bases removed from V and 1 base from J, the gap between germline ends came to 12 bases. The CDR3 loop is CASSLISGFQETQYF. CDR3 nucleotides: TGTGCCAGCAGTTTGATTTCGGGATTCCAAGAGACCCAGTACTTC.

The chain couples TRBV29-1 to TRBJ1-1; TRBD1 is a possible D gene (5 bases). Trimming took off 2 bases at V and 10 bases at J, with 20 bases between the two ends. The CDR3 is 14 amino acids. Germline V gives CDR1 SQVTM, CDR2 ANQGSEA. This CDR3 is CSVEREQGLWGAFF. The CDR3, as DNA: TGCAGCGTTGAAAGAGAGCAGGGTTTGTGGGGAGCTTTCTTT.

The J gene is TRBJ2-1, the V gene TRBV2; TRBD2 matches at 14 bases. V shed 6 bases and J 8 bases; nucleotides not matched to a gene: 6. Germline CDR1 and CDR2: SNHLY and FYNNEI. The CDR3 runs to 15 residues. CDR3 nucleotide sequence: TGTGCCAGCAGGCCGACTAGCGGGAGGGCTGATGAGCAGTTCTTC. Encoded protein: CASRPTSGRADEQFF.

The J gene is TRBJ2-2, the V gene TRBV10-1; 7 bases fit TRBD1. This CDR3 spans 15 amino acids. Germline CDR1 reads WNHNN; CDR2 reads SYGVQD (reference sequence). The junction had 9 bases not matched to a gene; V was cut back by 4 bases and J by 7 bases. The CDR3 here is CASSAYRGMGGELFF. The CDR3 nucleotides read TGCGCCAGCAGTGCATACAGGGGAATGGGCGGGGAGCTGTTTTTT.

This clonotype was observed a handful of times. The rearrangement uses TRBV2 and TRBJ1-2; 8 bases are shared with TRBD1. There are 13 residues in the CDR3. Unmatched junction bases numbered 8, after V lost 8 bases and J lost 6 bases. Per germline, CDR1 SNHLY and CDR2 FYNNEI. The CDR3 coding sequence is TGTGCCAGCGAGAAACAGGGGGTGAATGGCTACACCTTC. It yields the protein CASEKQGVNGYTF.

The chain combines TRBV2 with TRBJ2-7; perhaps TRBD2 as D (6 bases). Trimming shortened V by 10 bases and J by 1 base, and 14 bases separated the two germline ends. The CDR3 sequence is 13 residues long. CDR1 and CDR2 from the germline V gene are SNHLY and FYNNEI. This chain's CDR3 is CATDLRGSYEQYF. For the CDR3, the DNA is TGTGCCACCGACTTGCGGGGATCCTACGAGCAGTACTTC. The whole variable domain, filled in from reference TRBV2 and TRBJ2-7, reads EPEVTQTPSHQVTQMGQEVILRCVPISNHLYFYWYRQILGQKVEFLVSFYNNEISEKSEIFDDQFSVERPDGSNFTLKIRSTKLEDSAMYFCATDLRGSYEQYFGPGTRLTVT.

In its sample, this clonotype was seen many times. The rearrangement uses TRBV15 and TRBJ1-1, with D perhaps matching TRBD1 (5 bases). The CDR3 has 16 residues. V lost 2 bases, J lost 5 bases, and 18 bases lay in between. Germline values: CDR1 LNHNV, CDR2 YYDKDF (reference sequence). CDR3 DNA sequence: TGTGCCACCAGCAGACGCTCGCAGGGATGGGGGACTGAAGCTTTCTTT. Its protein is CATSRRSQGWGTEAFF.

The gene calls are TRBV24-1 and TRBJ2-3; the D is unclear. The CDR3 has 13 amino acids. In germline, CDR1 is KGHDR, CDR2 SFDVKD. V was pared by 0 bases and J by 4 bases, with 4 bases between. CDR3 residues: CATSDLSPDTQYF. CDR3 nucleotide sequence: TGTGCCACCAGTGATTTGAGCCCAGATACGCAGTATTTT.

The table lists this clonotype with a count of one. V is TRBV5-1 and J is TRBJ2-1, with 9 positions matching TRBD2. Germline lookup yields CDR1 SGHRS and CDR2 YFSETQ. The CDR3 sequence is 15 residues long. The junction had 7 bases not matched to a gene; V was cut back by 4 bases and J by 5 bases. The CDR3 reads CASSSLAGLDNEQFF. CDR3 DNA sequence: TGCGCCAGCAGCAGCCTAGCGGGACTGGACAATGAGCAGTTCTTC.

The V and J genes are TRBV2 and TRBJ2-7; TRBD2 is a possible D gene (6 bases). From germline, CDR1 is SNHLY and CDR2 FYNNEI. This CDR3 has 12 residues. Trimming pared 5 bases from V and 5 bases from J, leaving 10 bases between. The CDR3 DNA reads TGTGCCAGCAGTCTGCGGACTAACGAGCAGTACTTC. Protein: CASSLRTNEQYF.

This chain connects TRBV18 to TRBJ2-7, with D possibly being TRBD2 (6 bases). Trimming shortened V by 3 bases and J by 6 bases, and 12 bases separated the two germline ends. Per germline, CDR1 KGHSH and CDR2 LQKENI. This CDR3 is 13 amino acids long. For the CDR3, the DNA is TGTGCCAGCTCACCTATCCCGGGGGTCGAGCAGTACTTC. It is translated as CASSPIPGVEQYF.

There are a few counts of this clonotype. V usage is TRBV4-2 and J usage is TRBJ2-5; D gene ambiguous. CDR3 length equals 14 residues. Germline-derived CDR1 and CDR2 are LGHNA and YNFKEQ. Deletions cut 4 bases from V and 3 bases from J, with 12 bases between. In nucleotides, the CDR3 is TGTGCCAGCAGCCTTGTTGTAGGGAAAGAGACCCAGTACTTC. Amino acid sequence: CASSLVVGKETQYF.

This clonotype appeared many times. The rearrangement uses TRBV2 and TRBJ2-7; tentatively, D is TRBD2 (5 bases). With 4 bases removed from V and 3 bases from J, the gap between germline ends came to 10 bases. The CDR3 is 13 amino acids. The germline gives CDR1 SNHLY, CDR2 FYNNEI. The CDR3, as DNA: TGTGCCAGCAGTGTGACTGAGGGCTACGAGCAGTACTTC. It codes for CASSVTEGYEQYF.

The chain has TRBV14 and TRBJ1-4, with no clear D. The V gene's germline CDR1 is SGHDN and CDR2 FVKESK. Trimming took off 2 bases at V and 4 bases at J, with 14 bases between the two ends. The CDR3 covers 16 residues. CDR3 in amino acids: CASSQLGPGNNEKLFF. Written as DNA, the CDR3 is TGTGCCAGCAGCCAATTGGGCCCGGGAAATAATGAAAAACTGTTTTTT.

V usage is TRBV27 and J usage is TRBJ1-2; 7 nucleotides agree with TRBD1. V lost 6 bases to trimming and J lost 4 bases; unmatched junction nucleotides: 17. The CDR3 runs 17 residues. The germline V gene has CDR1 MNHEY and CDR2 SMNVEV (reference sequence). The CDR3 loop reads CASRYLLKGALVYGYTF. The CDR3 DNA is TGTGCCAGCAGGTACCTCTTAAAGGGGGCGCTTGTCTATGGCTACACCTTC.

V usage is TRBV2 and J usage is TRBJ2-7; D is unresolved. The CDR3 extends over 10 amino acids. V shed 8 bases and J shed 6 bases, with 8 bases lying between them. CDR1 and CDR2 from the germline V gene are SNHLY and FYNNEI. The CDR3: CASRQAEQYF. The CDR3 nucleotides are TGTGCCAGCCGCCAGGCCGAGCAGTACTTC.

This chain uses TRBV7-9 with TRBJ1-3; D ambiguous. CDR3 length equals 14 residues. The ends were cut back, 5 bases at V and 4 bases at J, with 12 bases in the middle. Germline CDR1 is SEHNR and CDR2 is FQNEAQ (reference sequence). In nucleotides, the CDR3 is TGTGCCAGCAGCACGACCCCAGAAGGAAACACCATATATTTT. Protein: CASSTTPEGNTIYF.

The V and J genes are TRBV6-5 and TRBJ1-5; D uncertain. The length of the CDR3 is 10 residues. V was clipped by 2 bases and J by 10 bases, with 3 bases between them. Germline V gene lookup returns CDR1 MNHEY and CDR2 SVGAGI. The CDR3 nucleotides are TGTGCCAGCAGTTACGCTCCCCAGCATTTT. This sequence encodes CASSYAPQHF.

The genes are TRBV5-1 and TRBJ2-5, with D hard to call. With 0 bases removed from V and 4 bases from J, the gap between germline ends came to 10 bases. CDR1 SGHRS and CDR2 YFSETQ come from the germline V gene. The length of the CDR3 is 14 residues. Here the CDR3 reads CASSLGVKTETQYF. The DNA of the CDR3 is TGCGCCAGCAGCTTGGGCGTCAAAACAGAGACCCAGTACTTC.

The genes are TRBV4-1 and TRBJ2-7; 8 bases are shared with TRBD2. Trimming cost V 4 bases and J 5 bases; bases outside gene matches: 13. The CDR3 sequence is 16 residues long. Germline CDR1 is MGHRA and CDR2 is YSYEKL. CDR3 region: CASSPGGASGFHEQYF. Written as DNA, the CDR3 is TGCGCCAGCAGCCCGGGTGGGGCTAGCGGGTTCCACGAGCAGTACTTC.

The gene calls are TRBV7-2 and TRBJ1-5; tentatively, D is TRBD1 (6 bases). Germline V gives CDR1 SGHTA, CDR2 FQGNSA. Trimming pared 9 bases from V and 6 bases from J, leaving 12 bases between. CDR3 length equals 12 residues. The CDR3 spells CASQQGSQPQHF. In nucleotides, the CDR3 is TGTGCCAGTCAACAGGGATCTCAGCCCCAGCATTTT.

In regard to this clonotype: A much larger clone differs by one base, so this may be a read error. The genes are TRBV15 and TRBJ1-2; 8 nucleotides agree with TRBD1. Germline CDR1 and CDR2: LNHNV and YYDKDF (reference sequence). This CDR3 is built from 16 residues. The V and J ends lost 1 base and 2 bases, in that order; junction bases with no gene match: 6. The CDR3 DNA follows: TGTGCCACCAGCAGAGCAATACAGGGGGGGAACTATGGCTACACCTTC. This encodes CATSRAIQGGNYGYTF.

This clonotype has just one count. The chain links TRBV28 to TRBJ1-1, with TRBD1 as a possible D gene (6 bases). Germline V gives CDR1 MDHEN, CDR2 SYDVKM. V was cut by 7 bases and J by 8 bases, with 17 bases left in between. The CDR3 length is 13 residues. Here the CDR3 reads CASIRGGGGEAFF. The CDR3 DNA sequence: TGTGCCAGCATCCGCGGCGGAGGGGGAGAAGCTTTCTTT. The complete variable domain, with remaining parts taken from reference TRBV28 and TRBJ1-1, reads DVKVTQSSRYLVKRTGEKVFLECVQDMDHENMFWYRQDPGLGLRLIYFSYDVKMKEKGDIPEGYSVSREKKERFSLILESASTNQTSMYLCASIRGGGGEAFFGQGTRLTVV.

This clonotype was counted between two and nine times. The chain uses TRBV7-2 and TRBJ2-7, with 11 bases aligning to TRBD1. CDR1 and CDR2 (germline): SGHTA, FQGNSA. The CDR3 extends over 15 amino acids. The V gene end was trimmed by 4 bases and the J gene end by 3 bases; junction bases not matched to a gene: 5. The CDR3 loop reads CASSSLGTGGYEQYF. The CDR3 bases are TGTGCCAGCAGCTCGCTCGGGACAGGGGGCTACGAGCAGTACTTC.

With respect to this clonotype: This may stem from a read error, because a much larger clone lies one nucleotide away. This chain connects TRBV2 to TRBJ2-7; 12 bases agree with TRBD2. V shed 6 bases, J shed 3 bases, and the junction held 3 bases outside the gene matches. Germline CDR1 is SNHLY and CDR2 is FYNNEI. There are 14 residues in the CDR3. DNA of the CDR3: TGTGCCAGCAGCGGACTAGCGGGACTCTACGAGCAGTACTTC. Protein product: CASSGLAGLYEQYF.